The entry below gives a single T cell receptor (beta chain) sequence along with its context. V shed 3 bases and J 1 base; nucleotides not matched to a gene: 8. There are 16 residues in the CDR3. Germline V CDR1 and CDR2: SGDLS, YYNGEE. The data are from a study of blood T cell repertoires in COVID-19. Across the whole study: Spain, Italy and the United States supplied samples that represented acute and convalescent COVID-19. PBMCs, B-cell-depleted T cells, or T cells were the source of the cDNA or gDNA that made up the material.

Under the authors' procedure: Reference gene primers were amplified, and this amplification served to estimate nucleated cell counts. TCRdb keeps only in-frame clones here, not all; method: immunoSEQ multiplex PCR. The V and J calls and the clone size are those of that table, but D and trimming were determined from the DNA. Of under 200,000 clones in the sample, around 74% were seen once. Seattle enrolled patients during active infection and tracked them longitudinally. V and J are TRBV9 and TRBJ2-7; 9 positions match TRBD1. This clonotype was obtained from a woman aged 60 to 75 with COVID-19, enrolled during active disease. Sequenced sample: peripheral blood. CDR3: CASSAGTGPLSYEQYF. The CDR3 DNA is TGTGCCAGCAGCGCTGGGACAGGGCCTCTGTCCTACGAGCAGTACTTC.